This T cell receptor (beta chain) was observed in a study of cytomegalovirus exposure and HLA in healthy donors. Study results and caveats: An Asian-associated ancestry cluster reportedly showed fewer N-insertions than the approximately 670-donor mean in a later analysis. Later analysis showed TCR association rates varying by HLA locus, highest for DRB1 and lowest for HLA-C. Reportedly, cytomegalovirus status was diagnosed with high sensitivity and specificity. The study dropped some indistinguishable V segments, TRBV6-2 and TRBV6-3 among them.

The CDR3 runs 15 residues. Trimming removed 6 bases from V and 2 bases from J; junction bases left unmatched: 5. From germline, CDR1 is MDHEN and CDR2 SYDVKM. The PCR had 60 Vbeta and 13 Jbeta primers. TCRdb keeps only in-frame clones here, not all; method: immunoSEQ multiplex PCR. This sample has 90,000 to 100,000 clones; around 9.6% occur once, and the top ten carry 5% to 5.5%. This clone was observed a handful of times. The target antigen is unknown. This TCR came from a man aged 50-60 years in good health and CMV-seropositive. The specimen sequenced was PBMCs. The rearrangement links TRBV28 to TRBJ2-2; 8 bases align to TRBD2. CDR3 sequence reads: CASSLSGRNTGELFF. Written as DNA, the CDR3 is TGTGCCAGCAGCCTCAGCGGGAGAAACACCGGGGAGCTGTTTTTT.